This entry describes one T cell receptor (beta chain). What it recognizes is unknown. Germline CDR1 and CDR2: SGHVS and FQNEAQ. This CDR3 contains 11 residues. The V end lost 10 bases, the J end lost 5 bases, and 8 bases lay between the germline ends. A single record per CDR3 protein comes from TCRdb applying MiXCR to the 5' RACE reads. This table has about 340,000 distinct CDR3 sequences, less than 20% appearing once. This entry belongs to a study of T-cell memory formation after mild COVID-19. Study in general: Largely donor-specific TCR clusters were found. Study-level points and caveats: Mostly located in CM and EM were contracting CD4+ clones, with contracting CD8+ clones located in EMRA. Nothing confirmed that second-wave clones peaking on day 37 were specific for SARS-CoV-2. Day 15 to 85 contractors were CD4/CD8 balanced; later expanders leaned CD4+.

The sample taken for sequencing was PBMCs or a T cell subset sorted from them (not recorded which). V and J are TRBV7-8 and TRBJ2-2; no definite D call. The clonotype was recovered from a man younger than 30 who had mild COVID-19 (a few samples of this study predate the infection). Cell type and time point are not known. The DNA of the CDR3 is TGTGCCATCTGGGGTACCGGGGAGCTGTTTTTT. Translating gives CAIWGTGELFF.